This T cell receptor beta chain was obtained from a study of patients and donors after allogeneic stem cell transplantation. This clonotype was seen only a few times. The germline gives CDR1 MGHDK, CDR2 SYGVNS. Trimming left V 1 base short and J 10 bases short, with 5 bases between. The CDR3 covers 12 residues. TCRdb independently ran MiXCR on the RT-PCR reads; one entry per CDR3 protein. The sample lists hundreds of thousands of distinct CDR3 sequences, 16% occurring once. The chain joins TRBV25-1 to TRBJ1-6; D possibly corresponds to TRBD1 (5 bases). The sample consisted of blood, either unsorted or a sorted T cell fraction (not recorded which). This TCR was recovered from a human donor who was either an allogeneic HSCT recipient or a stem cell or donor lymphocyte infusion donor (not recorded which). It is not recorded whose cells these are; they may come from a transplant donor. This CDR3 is CASSEWGSPLHF. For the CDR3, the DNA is TGTGCCAGCAGTGAATGGGGGTCACCCCTCCACTTT.